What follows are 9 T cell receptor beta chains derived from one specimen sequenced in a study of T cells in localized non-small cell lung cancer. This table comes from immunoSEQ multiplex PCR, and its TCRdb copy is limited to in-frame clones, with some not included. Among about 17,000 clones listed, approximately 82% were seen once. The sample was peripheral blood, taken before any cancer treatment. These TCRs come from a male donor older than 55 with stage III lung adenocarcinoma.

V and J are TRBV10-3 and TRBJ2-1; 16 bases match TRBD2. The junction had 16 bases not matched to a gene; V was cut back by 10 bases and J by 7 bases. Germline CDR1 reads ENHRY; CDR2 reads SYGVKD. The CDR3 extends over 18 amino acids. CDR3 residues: CATKAGLAGGRSLNEQFF. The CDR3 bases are TGTGCCACTAAGGCGGGACTAGCGGGGGGGCGGTCTCTGAATGAGCAGTTCTTC.

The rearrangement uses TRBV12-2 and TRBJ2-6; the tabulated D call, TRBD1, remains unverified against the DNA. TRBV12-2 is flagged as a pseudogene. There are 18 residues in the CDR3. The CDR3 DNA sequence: TGTGCAAGTCGCTTAGTCAACCGGGACAACTCTGGGGCCAACGTCCTGACTTTC. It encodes CASRLVNRDNSGANVLTF.

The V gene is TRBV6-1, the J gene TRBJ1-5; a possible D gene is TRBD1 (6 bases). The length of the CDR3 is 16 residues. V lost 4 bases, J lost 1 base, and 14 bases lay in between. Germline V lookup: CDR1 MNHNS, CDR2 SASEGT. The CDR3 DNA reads TGTGCCAGCAGTGGGGGGACATCGGTCAGCAATCAGCCCCAGCATTTT. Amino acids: CASSGGTSVSNQPQHF.

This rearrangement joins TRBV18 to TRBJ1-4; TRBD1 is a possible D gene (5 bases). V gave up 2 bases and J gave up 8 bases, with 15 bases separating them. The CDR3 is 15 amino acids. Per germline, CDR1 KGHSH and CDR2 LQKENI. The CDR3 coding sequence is TGTGCCAGCTCACCATCGATCGGGGGTTACGAAAAACTGTTTTTT. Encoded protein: CASSPSIGGYEKLFF.

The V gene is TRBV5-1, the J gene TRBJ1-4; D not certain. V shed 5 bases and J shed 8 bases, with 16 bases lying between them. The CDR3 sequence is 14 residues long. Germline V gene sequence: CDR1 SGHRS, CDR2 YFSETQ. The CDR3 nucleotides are TGCGCCAGCAGATCAGTCCCCGGAAGGGAAAAACTGTTTTTT. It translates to CASRSVPGREKLFF.

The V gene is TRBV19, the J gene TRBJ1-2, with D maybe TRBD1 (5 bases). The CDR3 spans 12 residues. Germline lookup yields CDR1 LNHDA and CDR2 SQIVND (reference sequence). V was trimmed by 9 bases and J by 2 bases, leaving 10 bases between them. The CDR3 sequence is CASRGGNYGYTF. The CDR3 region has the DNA TGTGCCAGCCGGGGGGGGAACTATGGCTACACCTTC.

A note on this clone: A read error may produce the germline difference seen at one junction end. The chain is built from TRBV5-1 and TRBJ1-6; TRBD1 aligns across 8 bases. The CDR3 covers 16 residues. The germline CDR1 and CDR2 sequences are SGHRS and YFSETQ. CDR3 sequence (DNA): TGCGCCAGCAGCTCCCTGGGACAGGCGTATAGTTCACCCCTCCACTTT. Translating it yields CASSSLGQAYSSPLHF. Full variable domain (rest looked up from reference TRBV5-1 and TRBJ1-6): KAGVTQTPRYLIKTRGQQVTLSCSPISGHRSVSWYQQTPGQGLQFLFEYFSETQRNKGNFPGRFSGRQFSNSRSEMNVSTLELGDSALYLCASSSLGQAYSSPLHFGNGTRLTVT.

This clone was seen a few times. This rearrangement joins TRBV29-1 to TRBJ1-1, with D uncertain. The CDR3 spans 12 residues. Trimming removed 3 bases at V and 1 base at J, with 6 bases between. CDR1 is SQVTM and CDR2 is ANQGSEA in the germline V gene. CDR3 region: CSVESQNTEAFF. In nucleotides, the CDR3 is TGCAGCGTTGAGTCGCAGAACACTGAAGCTTTCTTT.

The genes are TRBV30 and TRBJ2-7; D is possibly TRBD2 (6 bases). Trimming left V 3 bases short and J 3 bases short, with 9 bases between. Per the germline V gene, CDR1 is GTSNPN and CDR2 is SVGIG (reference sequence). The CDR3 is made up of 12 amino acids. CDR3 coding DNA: TGTGCCTGGAGAGGAGGGAACTACGAGCAGTACTTC. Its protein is CAWRGGNYEQYF.